Below are 22 T cell receptor beta chains sequenced from a single sample in a study of T-cell memory formation after mild COVID-19 (dated by TCRdb to the early 2020s). The library came from 5' RACE. The run used an Illumina NovaSeq 6000. TCRdb reworked the public reads: Q25 trimming with fastp, MiXCR clone assembly, productive beta chains retained. CDR3 protein duplicates are merged, each entry listing the most common genes and DNA. Within this sample are 270,000 or so distinct CDR3 sequences, with over 15% of them counted one time only. The ten largest clones take up 20% to 25% of the sample. The source material was PBMCs or a T cell subset sorted from them (not recorded which). These TCRs come from a man aged 18 to 29 who had mild COVID-19 (a few samples of this study predate the infection). The sample titles of this study are shuffled in the database, so cell type and time point are left out; the donor was told from shared clones.

The genes are TRBV7-9 and TRBJ2-3; 8 positions match TRBD2. CDR1 is SEHNR, CDR2 FQNEAQ, per germline (reference sequence). The CDR3 contains 16 residues. The ends lost 2 bases at V and 2 bases at J; junction bases unmatched: 6. CDR3 DNA: TGTGCCAGCAGCTTAATCGGCGGGGGGATCACAGATACGCAGTATTTT. Translated: CASSLIGGGITDTQYF.

A remark on this clonotype: Its ends do not fully match the called genes, so a read error is possible. The chain combines TRBV12-3 or TRBV12-4 with TRBJ1-2; D call uncertain. CDR3 length: 15 residues. CDR3 protein: CASSLGKDASYGYTF. In nucleotides, the CDR3 is TGTGCCAGCAGCTTAGGAAAAGACGCTTCCTATGGCTACACCTTC.

The sample holds many counts of this clonotype. The rearrangement uses TRBV12-3 or TRBV12-4 and TRBJ1-4; 8 bases align to TRBD1. Germline trimming cut 2 bases from V and 2 bases from J; bases unmatched to any gene: 1. This CDR3 has 15 amino acids. CDR3 DNA: TGTGCCAGCAGTTTACAGGGGGCTACTAATGAAAAACTGTTTTTT. This encodes CASSLQGATNEKLFF.

The table lists this clonotype with a few counts. The chain carries TRBV30 and TRBJ1-6; D is ambiguous. The V and J ends lost 0 bases and 7 bases respectively, with 4 bases between them. Germline loops: CDR1 GTSNPN, CDR2 SVGIG (reference sequence). The CDR3 extends over 12 amino acids. For the CDR3, the DNA is TGTGCCTGGAGTGTGGGGAATTCACCCCTCCACTTT. Its translation is CAWSVGNSPLHF. The full variable domain, in which reference TRBV30 and TRBJ1-6 provide the parts outside the CDR3, is SQTIHQWPATLVQPVGSPLSLECTVEGTSNPNLYWYRQAAGRGLQLLFYSVGIGQISSEVPQNLSASRPQDRQFILSSKKLLLSDSGFYLCAWSVGNSPLHFGNGTRLTVT.

This clonotype has only one observation. The chain carries TRBV7-7 and TRBJ1-5; no firm D call. The CDR3 sequence is 12 residues long. Germline CDR1 is SSHAT and CDR2 is FNYEAQ (reference sequence). The V and J ends lost 2 bases and 13 bases respectively, with 12 bases between them. CDR3 coding DNA: TGTGCCAGCAGCTTAAAGTCGGGGTTTCAGCATTTT. It yields the protein CASSLKSGFQHF.

The genes are TRBV6-5 and TRBJ1-2; 9 positions match TRBD1. Germline V gene lookup returns CDR1 MNHEY and CDR2 SVGAGI. With V trimmed by 2 bases and J by 4 bases, 2 bases remained unmatched. The CDR3 is made up of 14 amino acids. CDR3 residues: CASSYGTGSYGYTF. CDR3 DNA sequence: TGTGCCAGCAGTTACGGGACAGGGAGCTATGGCTACACCTTC.

The chain combines TRBV30 with TRBJ1-1, with 9 bases matching TRBD1. Germline V gene lookup returns CDR1 GTSNPN and CDR2 SVGIG (reference sequence). The CDR3 length is 13 residues. J was trimmed by 5 bases and V by 5 bases; bases with no gene match: 6. CDR3 sequence (DNA): TGTGCCTGGGGGGGACAGGGCGAGACTGAAGCTTTCTTT. This translates into CAWGGQGETEAFF. Complete variable domain (other parts from reference TRBV30 and TRBJ1-1): SQTIHQWPATLVQPVGSPLSLECTVEGTSNPNLYWYRQAAGRGLQLLFYSVGIGQISSEVPQNLSASRPQDRQFILSSKKLLLSDSGFYLCAWGGQGETEAFFGQGTRLTVV.

The gene calls are TRBV12-3 or TRBV12-4 and TRBJ2-1; 8 bases are shared with TRBD1. The CDR3 loop spans 15 amino acids. Trimming cost V 6 bases and J 3 bases; bases outside gene matches: 7. CDR3 coding DNA: TGTGCCAGCAGGTCCTCAGGGGGCTACTACAATGAGCAGTTCTTC. Translation: CASRSSGGYYNEQFF.

This clonotype was detected a few times. The chain has TRBV6-5 and TRBJ2-1; D unclear. The germline V and J ends were trimmed by 7 bases and 0 bases, with 13 bases remaining between them. The CDR3 is 15 amino acids. Germline V gives CDR1 MNHEY, CDR2 SVGAGI. The CDR3 protein is CASTPSGSSYNEQFF. DNA of the CDR3: TGTGCCAGCACTCCCTCTGGTAGCTCCTACAATGAGCAGTTCTTC.

In this sample, this clonotype turned up a few times. The chain carries TRBV6-5 and TRBJ2-3; TRBD1 might be the D (6 bases). The V end was cut by 4 bases, the J end by 5 bases, with 16 bases between. The CDR3 length is 15 residues. CDR1 and CDR2 from the germline V gene are MNHEY and SVGAGI. CDR3 amino acids: CASSSTGGHGDTQYF. The CDR3 region has the DNA TGTGCCAGCAGTTCGACAGGCGGGCATGGAGATACGCAGTATTTT.

This chain joins TRBV13 and TRBJ1-5; the match to TRBD1 covers 8 bases. The germline gives CDR1 PRHDT, CDR2 FYEKMQ (reference sequence). CDR3 length: 15 amino acids. V was clipped by 4 bases and J by 7 bases; unmatched bases: 9. CDR3 sequence reads: CASSSTVQGGQPQHF. CDR3 coding DNA: TGTGCCAGCAGCTCCACAGTACAGGGGGGACAGCCCCAGCATTTT. Full variable domain (rest looked up from reference TRBV13 and TRBJ1-5): AAGVIQSPRHLIKEKRETATLKCYPIPRHDTVYWYQQGPGQDPQFLISFYEKMQSDKGSIPDRFSAQQFSDYHSELNMSSLELGDSALYFCASSSTVQGGQPQHFGDGTRLSIL.

The gene calls are TRBV7-9 and TRBJ2-2; D perhaps matches TRBD2 (6 bases). The length of the CDR3 is 18 residues. From germline, CDR1 is SEHNR and CDR2 FQNEAQ (reference sequence). V gave up 5 bases and J gave up 1 base, with 20 bases separating them. CDR3 region: CASSATLGLTLNTGELFF. The DNA for the CDR3 is TGTGCCAGCAGCGCTACCCTGGGACTGACTCTGAACACCGGGGAGCTGTTTTTT.

This rearrangement joins TRBV5-5 to TRBJ2-7; TRBD2 aligns across 11 bases. Germline V gene lookup returns CDR1 SGHKS and CDR2 YYEKEE (reference sequence). The junction had 6 bases not matched to a gene; V was cut back by 0 bases and J by 7 bases. The CDR3 length is 15 residues. The DNA for the CDR3 is TGTGCCAGCAGCTTGGTACTAGCGGGGGACGGGGAGCAGTACGTC. Amino acids: CASSLVLAGDGEQYV.

This sequence joins TRBV7-3 and TRBJ2-5; D call uncertain. Looked up from germline, CDR1 is SGHTA and CDR2 is FQGTGA. The CDR3 runs 12 residues. Trimming removed 2 bases at V and 9 bases at J, with 10 bases between. The CDR3 region is CASSLQLTPQYF. The CDR3, as DNA: TGTGCCAGCAGCTTACAACTCACCCCCCAGTACTTC. Combining the CDR3 with reference TRBV7-3 and TRBJ2-5 gives the whole variable domain GAGVSQTPSNKVTEKGKYVELRCDPISGHTALYWYRQSLGQGPEFLIYFQGTGAADDSGLPNDRFFAVRPEGSVSTLKIQRTERGDSAVYLCASSLQLTPQYFGPGTRLLVL.

This chain links TRBV5-1 with TRBJ2-7; no clear D. V dropped 2 bases and J dropped 0 bases, with 15 bases sitting between them. CDR3 length: 16 residues. Looked up from germline, CDR1 is SGHRS and CDR2 is YFSETQ. The CDR3 protein is CASSLNSQDRSYEQYF. CDR3 nucleotide sequence: TGCGCCAGCAGCTTAAACAGTCAGGACCGCTCCTACGAGCAGTACTTC.

With regard to this clonotype: The junction and the germline gene differ at one end; a read error may be behind it. The CDR3 region is CASSADRDAQGTQYF. In nucleotides, the CDR3 is TGTGCCAGCAGCGCAGACAGGGATGCGCAAGGGACCCAGTACTTC. The chain uses TRBV9 and TRBJ2-5; 7 nucleotides line up with TRBD1. Germline V gene data show CDR1 as SGDLS and CDR2 as YYNGEE. The length of the CDR3 is 15 residues.

The gene calls are TRBV19 and TRBJ1-1; the D is unclear. The V gene lost 1 base and the J gene lost 4 bases, with 7 bases spanning the gap. CDR3 size: 13 residues. Germline V lookup: CDR1 LNHDA, CDR2 SQIVND (reference sequence). The CDR3 reads CASSIGSRTEAFF. The CDR3 DNA is TGTGCCAGTAGTATAGGTAGTCGCACTGAAGCTTTCTTT.

This clonotype was recorded many times. The chain carries TRBV5-1 and TRBJ2-7, with TRBD1 matching 10 bases. J gave up 5 bases and V 3 bases, and 5 bases lay outside the gene matches. Germline V gene sequence: CDR1 SGHRS, CDR2 YFSETQ. The CDR3 loop spans 14 amino acids. CDR3 sequence (DNA): TGCGCCAGCAGCTGGGGACAGGGGAGGAACGAGCAGTACTTC. This sequence encodes CASSWGQGRNEQYF.

This clonotype showed up just a few times. The rearrangement links TRBV29-1 to TRBJ2-7; TRBD1 agrees at 7 bases. With V trimmed by 5 bases and J by 6 bases, 10 bases remained unmatched. Germline V lookup: CDR1 SQVTM, CDR2 ANQGSEA. CDR3 length: 13 amino acids. The CDR3 sequence: CSVIQVGDSEQYF. The CDR3 DNA reads TGCAGCGTTATACAGGTAGGGGACAGCGAGCAGTACTTC.

The chain employs TRBV5-1 and TRBJ2-3, with TRBD2 matching over 10 bases. Trimming at V came to 5 bases and at J to 11 bases, leaving 14 bases not matched to a gene. The CDR3 totals 15 residues. Germline V lookup: CDR1 SGHRS, CDR2 YFSETQ. CDR3 residues: CASSPSGGADTGQYF. CDR3 sequence (DNA): TGCGCCAGCAGTCCTAGCGGGGGAGCAGATACGGGGCAGTATTTT.

The chain is built from TRBV29-1 and TRBJ2-3; D is perhaps TRBD2 (6 bases). Germline V gene data show CDR1 as SQVTM and CDR2 as ANQGSEA. The CDR3 covers 13 residues. V lost 3 bases and J 3 bases, leaving 10 bases between the germline ends. In DNA form, the CDR3 reads TGCAGCGTTGAGGGGAGGCTGACAGATACGCAGTATTTT. This encodes CSVEGRLTDTQYF.

The chain recombines TRBV18 with TRBJ1-2; a weak D match, TRBD1 (5 bases). The CDR3 consists of 14 residues. The germline V and J ends were trimmed by 0 bases and 4 bases, with 9 bases remaining between them. Germline V gene lookup returns CDR1 KGHSH and CDR2 LQKENI. The CDR3 DNA is TGTGCCAGCTCACCACCGGCAGGGAGCTATGGCTACACCTTC. It is translated as CASSPPAGSYGYTF.